What follows are 28 T cell receptor beta chains derived from one specimen sequenced in a study of blood T cell repertoires in COVID-19. Sequencing used immunoSEQ multiplex PCR; TCRdb keeps in-frame clones, though not all of them. The table lists over 150,000 clones, around 83% of them singletons. Material: peripheral blood. The receptors stem from a human donor in a cohort sampled during active COVID-19.

CDR3 region: CASSLWAHEQFF. The CDR3 DNA reads as TGTGCCAGCAGCCTTTGGGCCCACGAGCAGTTCTTC. This chain joins TRBV13 and TRBJ2-1; D unresolved. V was shortened by 5 bases and J by 10 bases, with 12 bases between the two germline ends. Per the germline V gene, CDR1 is PRHDT and CDR2 is FYEKMQ (reference sequence). The CDR3 is made up of 12 amino acids.

V and J are TRBV3-1 (or the pseudogene TRBV3-2) and TRBJ1-3; a possible D gene is TRBD1 (5 bases). Germline V CDR1 and CDR2: LGHDT, YNNKEL (reference sequence). V lost 4 bases to trimming and J lost 1 base, with 11 bases between them. The CDR3 contains 15 residues. In DNA form, the CDR3 reads TGTGCCAGCAGCCGACTCGGGGGGTCTGGAAACACCATATATTTT. It yields the protein CASSRLGGSGNTIYF.

This clone was counted a few times. Here the CDR3 reads CASSLVPREGRETQYF. The CDR3 region has the DNA TGCGCCAGCAGCTTGGTTCCCCGGGAGGGCCGGGAGACCCAGTACTTC. The chain is built from TRBV5-1 and TRBJ2-5; 8 bases fit TRBD2. Trimming cost V 0 bases and J 5 bases; bases outside gene matches: 9. Germline V lookup: CDR1 SGHRS, CDR2 YFSETQ. The CDR3 sequence is 16 residues long.

The sample holds a few counts of this clone. The V call is TRBV4-1, the J call TRBJ1-3, with TRBD1 identical over 7 bases. CDR1 and CDR2 from the germline V gene are MGHRA and YSYEKL. The CDR3 has 16 residues. V dropped 1 base and J dropped 2; count of bases not matched to a gene: 5. CDR3 in amino acids: CASSQAPGGTGNTIYF. Written as DNA, the CDR3 is TGCGCCAGCAGCCAAGCCCCAGGGGGTACTGGAAACACCATATATTTT.

This rearrangement joins TRBV30 to TRBJ2-3; TRBD2 might be the D (5 bases). V gave up 2 bases and J gave up 6 bases, with 18 bases separating them. This CDR3 has 15 residues. CDR1 GTSNPN and CDR2 SVGIG come from the germline V gene (reference sequence). CDR3 coding DNA: TGTGCCTGGAGTTTCCTAGCTCGCGGGCGGGATACGCAGTATTTT. Translation: CAWSFLARGRDTQYF.

V and J are TRBV11-2 and TRBJ2-5, with a weak D call TRBD1 (5 bases). V gave up 0 bases and J gave up 5 bases, with 10 bases separating them. Germline CDR1 and CDR2: SGHAT and FQNNGV. The CDR3 contains 14 residues. The CDR3 bases are TGTGCCAGCAGCTTAGATCATGCAGGGGAGACCCAGTACTTC. As protein: CASSLDHAGETQYF.

This chain uses TRBV24-1 with TRBJ2-4; 9 bases agree with TRBD1. V dropped 4 bases and J dropped 7; count of bases not matched to a gene: 4. Germline V CDR1 and CDR2: KGHDR, SFDVKD. This CDR3 has 14 amino acids. DNA for the CDR3: TGTGCCACCAGTGAATCGGGACAGGGTAACATTCAGTACTTC. It yields the protein CATSESGQGNIQYF.

The J gene is TRBJ2-3, the V gene TRBV5-1; TRBD2 matches 7 bases. Germline V lookup: CDR1 SGHRS, CDR2 YFSETQ. This CDR3 spans 16 amino acids. The ends lost 4 bases at V and 2 bases at J; junction bases unmatched: 10. DNA of the CDR3: TGCGCCAGCAGCCCTTTAGCCAGCGGGGACACAGATACGCAGTATTTT. Its protein is CASSPLASGDTDTQYF.

CDR3: CASSLVSSSGEQFF. The DNA of the CDR3 is TGTGCCAGCAGCTTAGTGTCGTCTAGCGGAGAGCAGTTCTTC. V usage is TRBV7-9 and J usage is TRBJ2-1; the match to TRBD2 covers 7 bases. This CDR3 has 14 residues. Germline lookup yields CDR1 SEHNR and CDR2 FQNEAQ (reference sequence). Losses at the gene ends were 1 base for V and 10 bases for J; bases not matched to a gene: 7.

The CDR3 loop is CASSYYGGGGEKLFF. In DNA, the CDR3 is TGTGCCAGCAGTTACTACGGGGGTGGAGGTGAAAAACTGTTTTTT. This chain joins TRBV6-6 and TRBJ1-4; D perhaps matches TRBD1 (5 bases). The CDR3 has 15 residues. The germline gives CDR1 MNHNY, CDR2 SVGAGI (reference sequence). V gave up 1 base and J gave up 7 bases, with 13 bases separating them.

The chain recombines TRBV4-1 with TRBJ2-7, with a tentative D call TRBD1 (5 bases). Between the trimmed V and J ends, which lost 0 bases and 1 base, there was a span of 13 bases. The CDR3 sequence is 16 residues long. Germline-derived CDR1 and CDR2 are MGHRA and YSYEKL. CDR3 residues: CASSQDEAGYSYEQYF. The CDR3 bases are TGCGCCAGCAGCCAAGATGAGGCAGGGTATTCCTACGAGCAGTACTTC.

In nucleotides, the CDR3 is TGTGCCAGCAGTTTGCGTACAGGGGCTACCCCTGGGGCCAAAAACATTCAGTACTTC. Its translation: CASSLRTGATPGAKNIQYF. This chain joins TRBV28 and TRBJ2-4; 7 nucleotides align to TRBD1. The junction had 15 bases not matched to a gene; V was cut back by 3 bases and J by 1 base. CDR1 MDHEN and CDR2 SYDVKM come from the germline V gene. The CDR3 runs 19 residues.

The genes are TRBV11-3 and TRBJ2-7, with TRBD1 as a possible D gene (6 bases). The V and J ends lost 6 bases and 3 bases respectively, with 18 bases between them. The CDR3 loop spans 15 amino acids. Germline V lookup: CDR1 SGHNT, CDR2 YENEEA. CDR3 residues: CASSYKTGSLYEQYF. CDR3 sequence (DNA): TGTGCCAGCAGTTATAAAACAGGGTCCCTCTACGAGCAGTACTTC.

This clone was seen more than once but under ten times. The V and J genes are TRBV29-1 and TRBJ2-7; 10 bases match TRBD1. V was clipped by 6 bases and J by 1 base; unmatched bases: 18. CDR1 and CDR2 from the germline V gene are SQVTM and ANQGSEA. The CDR3 loop spans 18 amino acids. CDR3 bases: TGCAGCGTCCGAGCCCTCTCCGGGACAGGGGACGATTCCTACGAGCAGTACTTC. It specifies CSVRALSGTGDDSYEQYF.

The chain uses TRBV11-2 and TRBJ2-7, with 10 bases identical to TRBD1. This CDR3 contains 14 residues. Germline-derived CDR1 and CDR2 are SGHAT and FQNNGV. V lost 4 bases and J lost 5; bases outside the gene matches: 5. The CDR3 nucleotides read TGTGCCAGCAGCTCCCGACAGGGGGCTAACGAGCAGTACTTC. As protein: CASSSRQGANEQYF.

The chain recombines TRBV7-9 with TRBJ2-7, with TRBD2 identical over 12 bases. This CDR3 spans 19 amino acids. Germline CDR1 and CDR2: SEHNR and FQNEAQ (reference sequence). The J segment lost 10 bases and the V segment lost 3 bases, leaving 22 bases of the junction unmatched. CDR3 bases: TGTGCCAGCAGCTTCGGACTAGCGGGGTCGACCTCCAACCTACCCTCACAGTACTTC. It yields the protein CASSFGLAGSTSNLPSQYF.

This clone has only a few counts. This chain links TRBV4-1 with TRBJ2-7; 9 bases agree with TRBD2. V was pared by 1 base and J by 2 bases, with 6 bases of the junction left unmatched. CDR1 and CDR2 from the germline V gene are MGHRA and YSYEKL. This CDR3 spans 16 amino acids. The CDR3 DNA is TGCGCCAGCAGCCAAGGGGGGGGACTAGCCACCTACGAGCAGTACTTC. Its protein product is CASSQGGGLATYEQYF.

The chain combines TRBV19 with TRBJ1-6, with a possible D match to TRBD1 (5 bases). The germline V gene has CDR1 LNHDA and CDR2 SQIVND (reference sequence). The CDR3 is 12 residues long. V lost 7 bases and J 7 bases, leaving 8 bases between the germline ends. CDR3 loop: CASTKGNSPLHF. The CDR3 coding sequence is TGTGCCAGTACCAAGGGGAATTCACCCCTCCACTTT.

The V call is TRBV28, the J call TRBJ2-1; TRBD1 matches at 9 bases. Germline V lookup: CDR1 MDHEN, CDR2 SYDVKM. This CDR3 has 16 amino acids. Trimming at V came to 5 bases and at J to 0 bases, leaving 5 bases not matched to a gene. DNA of the CDR3: TGTGCCAGCAGTCATCAGGACAGGGGCTCCTACAATGAGCAGTTCTTC. It encodes CASSHQDRGSYNEQFF.

The rearrangement links TRBV2 to TRBJ2-5, with 8 bases matching TRBD2. The V gene's germline CDR1 is SNHLY and CDR2 FYNNEI. The CDR3 sequence is 15 residues long. The trim removed 6 bases at V and 4 bases at J, leaving 10 bases unmatched. CDR3 in DNA: TGTGCCAGCAGCGGGGGACTAGTGGTAGGAGAGACCCAGTACTTC. The encoded protein is CASSGGLVVGETQYF.

The V call is TRBV7-6, the J call TRBJ2-2, with D perhaps matching TRBD2 (7 bases). This CDR3 has 16 amino acids. The ends were cut back, 4 bases at V and 6 bases at J, with 18 bases in the middle. In germline, CDR1 is SGHVS, CDR2 FNYEAQ. The CDR3 sequence is CASSSQPRGGAGELFF. CDR3 sequence (DNA): TGTGCCAGCAGCTCCCAACCGAGGGGGGGCGCCGGGGAGCTGTTTTTT.

The gene calls are TRBV6-5 and TRBJ2-5; TRBD1 matches at 12 bases. V trimming: 6 bases; J trimming: 1 base; junction bases outside the gene matches: 3. Germline CDR1 reads MNHEY; CDR2 reads SVGAGI. This CDR3 comprises 15 residues. The CDR3 here is CASRGDRGPQETQYF. For the CDR3, the DNA is TGTGCCAGCAGAGGGGACAGGGGGCCCCAAGAGACCCAGTACTTC.

This chain links TRBV7-9 with TRBJ2-6; D is possibly TRBD2 (6 bases). The CDR3 spans 15 residues. The germline V gene encodes CDR1 SEHNR and CDR2 FQNEAQ (reference sequence). V dropped 7 bases and J dropped 4 bases, with 14 bases sitting between them. CDR3 amino acids: CASNIGGLGANVLTF. The CDR3 nucleotides read TGTGCCAGCAATATCGGGGGTCTCGGGGCCAACGTCCTGACTTTC. The whole variable domain, filled in from reference TRBV7-9 and TRBJ2-6, reads DTGVSQNPRHKITKRGQNVTFRCDPISEHNRLYWYRQTLGQGPEFLTYFQNEAQLEKSRLLSDRFSAERPKGSFSTLEIQRTEQGDSAMYLCASNIGGLGANVLTFGAGSRLTVL.

CDR3 protein: CASSLVGSRLWEQYF. The CDR3 nucleotides read TGTGCCAGCAGCTTGGTCGGGAGCCGTCTTTGGGAGCAGTACTTC. The V gene is TRBV27, the J gene TRBJ2-7; tentatively, D is TRBD2 (6 bases). In germline, CDR1 is MNHEY, CDR2 SMNVEV (reference sequence). V was shortened by 6 bases and J by 7 bases, with 22 bases between the two germline ends. The CDR3 length is 15 residues.

The chain links TRBV5-5 to TRBJ2-7, with TRBD1 identical over 7 bases. The CDR3 is 13 residues long. Germline V gene sequence: CDR1 SGHKS, CDR2 YYEKEE (reference sequence). Trimming took 2 bases from V and 4 from J; bases not matched to a gene: 3. CDR3 DNA: TGTGCCAGCAGCTTTACGACAGGGTACGAGCAGTACTTC. This codes for CASSFTTGYEQYF.

The V gene is TRBV20-1, the J gene TRBJ1-6; no reliable D call. CDR3 length: 11 amino acids. V was shortened by 5 bases and J by 14 bases, with 13 bases between the two germline ends. Germline V gene data show CDR1 as DFQATT and CDR2 as SNEGSKA (reference sequence). In nucleotides, the CDR3 is TGCAGTGCTTCTGGCCCTCTCACCCTCCACTTT. Translating it yields CSASGPLTLHF.

V and J are TRBV7-6 and TRBJ2-2; the D gene is possibly TRBD2 (5 bases). The length of the CDR3 is 16 residues. V gave up 3 bases and J gave up 0 bases, with 11 bases separating them. Germline CDR1 is SGHVS and CDR2 is FNYEAQ. The CDR3 DNA reads as TGTGCCAGCAGCTTGGAAGCGGCTACGAACACCGGGGAGCTGTTTTTT. This codes for CASSLEAATNTGELFF.

This chain uses TRBV5-4 with TRBJ2-1; 9 bases map to TRBD2. This CDR3 has 15 residues. V shed 5 bases and J 0 bases; nucleotides not matched to a gene: 3. The V gene's germline CDR1 is SGHNT and CDR2 YYREEE (reference sequence). CDR3 in DNA: TGTGCCAGCAGTCTTAGCGGGAGCTCCTACAATGAGCAGTTCTTC. Translating it yields CASSLSGSSYNEQFF.